What follows are 18 T cell receptor beta chains derived from one specimen sequenced in a study of blood T cell repertoires in COVID-19. This table comes from immunoSEQ multiplex PCR, and its TCRdb copy is limited to in-frame clones, with some not included. The sample includes 300,000 to 500,000 clones, approximately 86% of them seen just once. Sequences were obtained from PBMCs or T cells enriched from blood (not recorded which). The source of these receptors is a woman aged 35 to 49 with acute COVID-19.

The chain employs TRBV30 and TRBJ1-2; D remains unclear. Germline values: CDR1 GTSNPN, CDR2 SVGIG (reference sequence). CDR3 size: 13 residues. The V gene lost 4 bases and the J gene lost 4 bases, with 13 bases spanning the gap. CDR3 sequence reads: CAWISGLFYGYTF. The DNA for the CDR3 is TGTGCCTGGATTTCGGGTTTATTCTATGGCTACACCTTC. Together with reference TRBV30 and TRBJ1-2, the CDR3 gives the full variable domain: SQTIHQWPATLVQPVGSPLSLECTVEGTSNPNLYWYRQAAGRGLQLLFYSVGIGQISSEVPQNLSASRPQDRQFILSSKKLLLSDSGFYLCAWISGLFYGYTFGSGTRLTVV.

The chain recombines TRBV14 with TRBJ2-1, with 9 bases lining up with TRBD1. Per germline, CDR1 SGHDN and CDR2 FVKESK. The junction had 6 bases not matched to a gene; V was cut back by 5 bases and J by 4 bases. The length of the CDR3 is 15 residues. CDR3: CASSSTGGGYNEQFF. DNA of the CDR3: TGTGCCAGCAGCTCTACAGGGGGCGGATACAATGAGCAGTTCTTC.

For the CDR3, the DNA is TGTGCCAGCAGCTTAGCGGCAGGGGTTGATGGAAACACCATATATTTT. It is translated as CASSLAAGVDGNTIYF. The chain joins TRBV7-9 to TRBJ1-3, with D possibly TRBD1 on 6 matching bases. Trimming left V 0 bases short and J 3 bases short, with 12 bases between. Germline V gene lookup returns CDR1 SEHNR and CDR2 FQNEAQ (reference sequence). The CDR3 is made up of 16 amino acids.

The chain links TRBV29-1 to TRBJ2-4; D is unclear. The V gene lost 7 bases and the J gene lost 1 base, with 5 bases spanning the gap. The CDR3 has 11 residues. Germline CDR1 and CDR2: SQVTM and ANQGSEA. For the CDR3, the DNA is TGCAGCGCGGCGGCCAAAAACATTCAGTACTTC. Protein sequence: CSAAAKNIQYF.

The chain is built from TRBV30 and TRBJ2-7, with D possibly matching TRBD2 (6 bases). The CDR3 loop spans 13 amino acids. V was shortened by 2 bases and J by 2 bases, with 10 bases between the two germline ends. The germline V gene has CDR1 GTSNPN and CDR2 SVGIG (reference sequence). This chain's CDR3 is CAWSSGETYEQYF. The CDR3 DNA reads as TGTGCCTGGAGTTCGGGGGAAACCTACGAGCAGTACTTC.

For the CDR3, the DNA is TGTGCCAGCAGCACCCCGAGCGGGGGCCAAGAGACCCAGTACTTC. This codes for CASSTPSGGQETQYF. V is TRBV7-7 and J is TRBJ2-5; 8 bases agree with TRBD2. The length of the CDR3 is 15 residues. Germline CDR1 reads SSHAT; CDR2 reads FNYEAQ (reference sequence). J lost 1 base, V lost 5 bases, and 6 bases had no gene match.

This rearrangement joins TRBV6-5 to TRBJ2-1; 7 bases are a match to TRBD2. The V gene's germline CDR1 is MNHEY and CDR2 SVGAGI. The V and J ends lost 4 bases and 6 bases, in that order; junction bases with no gene match: 6. CDR3 length: 14 amino acids. CDR3 residues: CASSWTRLRNEQFF. CDR3 DNA sequence: TGTGCCAGCAGTTGGACTAGATTACGCAATGAGCAGTTCTTC.

The genes are TRBV7-2 and TRBJ1-1, with D unclear. CDR1 is SGHTA, CDR2 FQGNSA, per germline. Deletions cut 5 bases from V and 4 bases from J, with 14 bases between. The CDR3 sequence is 14 residues long. CDR3 nucleotides: TGTGCCAGCAGCCCTCGGGGAGGGTCCACTGAAGCTTTCTTT. Encoded protein: CASSPRGGSTEAFF.

The rearrangement joins TRBV2 to TRBJ1-1; D not resolved. Germline V gene data show CDR1 as SNHLY and CDR2 as FYNNEI. The CDR3 has 14 residues. Trimming left V 6 bases short and J 0 bases short, with 11 bases between. Written as DNA, the CDR3 is TGTGCCAGCAGAGCTGACACCTTGAACACTGAAGCTTTCTTT. Its translation is CASRADTLNTEAFF.

The chain has TRBV19 and TRBJ1-1, with D possibly TRBD1 on 6 matching bases. Trimming left V 8 bases short and J 3 bases short, with 28 bases between. CDR3 length: 18 residues. The germline V gene encodes CDR1 LNHDA and CDR2 SQIVND (reference sequence). The CDR3 reads CASAGLARGGLKDTEAFF. In DNA form, the CDR3 reads TGTGCCAGTGCCGGCCTAGCACGGGGGGGGCTGAAAGACACTGAAGCTTTCTTT.

This sequence joins TRBV6-5 and TRBJ2-3, with D perhaps matching TRBD2 (6 bases). The germline V gene encodes CDR1 MNHEY and CDR2 SVGAGI. CDR3 length: 14 residues. The V end was cut by 6 bases, the J end by 0 bases, with 10 bases between. CDR3 in amino acids: CASSAGRSTDTQYF. In DNA form, the CDR3 reads TGTGCCAGCAGCGCGGGGAGGAGCACAGATACGCAGTATTTT.

This clone was seen once. DNA for the CDR3: TGCGCCAGCAGCCAAGTTAACTTGGTCTACACAGATACGCAGTATTTT. Protein: CASSQVNLVYTDTQYF. The chain has TRBV4-1 and TRBJ2-3; D unclear. This CDR3 comprises 16 residues. V lost 1 base to trimming and J lost 2 bases, with 13 bases between them. Germline V gene sequence: CDR1 MGHRA, CDR2 YSYEKL.

The CDR3 loop is CASSQEPGQGLSYEQYF. The DNA of the CDR3 is TGTGCCAGCAGCCAAGAGCCGGGACAGGGATTATCCTACGAGCAGTACTTC. The V gene is TRBV4-2, the J gene TRBJ2-7; TRBD1 agrees at 9 bases. Trimming cost V 0 bases and J 1 base; bases outside gene matches: 7. This CDR3 has 17 residues. Germline V gene sequence: CDR1 LGHNA, CDR2 YNFKEQ.

The chain links TRBV5-4 to TRBJ2-3; D might be TRBD2 (6 bases). The CDR3 has 14 amino acids. V shed 9 bases and J shed 5 bases, with 19 bases lying between them. Looked up from germline, CDR1 is SGHNT and CDR2 is YYREEE (reference sequence). Written as DNA, the CDR3 is TGTGCCACCCGAGCGGGTTTAACGGGAGATACGCAGTATTTT. Its translation: CATRAGLTGDTQYF.

The chain couples TRBV27 to TRBJ1-4; D possibly corresponds to TRBD1 (6 bases). Looked up from germline, CDR1 is MNHEY and CDR2 is SMNVEV (reference sequence). This CDR3 is built from 15 residues. The ends were cut back, 5 bases at V and 3 bases at J, with 13 bases in the middle. CDR3: CASSLMGQANEKLFF. Here the CDR3 DNA reads TGTGCCAGCAGTCTCATGGGACAAGCTAATGAAAAACTGTTTTTT.

This clone was seen a single time. The V call is TRBV6-5, the J call TRBJ1-3; TRBD1 aligns across 10 bases. Germline trimming cut 5 bases from V and 7 bases from J; bases unmatched to any gene: 2. CDR3 length: 13 residues. Germline CDR1 MNHEY, CDR2 SVGAGI. The CDR3 loop reads CASSQDRGNTIYF. DNA for the CDR3: TGTGCCAGCAGTCAGGACAGGGGGAACACCATATATTTT.

V gene TRBV10-3 combines with J gene TRBJ1-5; no definite D call. Germline CDR1 reads ENHRY; CDR2 reads SYGVKD. Trimming left V 3 bases short and J 4 bases short, with 10 bases between. CDR3 length: 14 residues. CDR3 amino acids: CAISDIQSNQPQHF. The CDR3 DNA is TGTGCCATCAGTGATATACAGAGTAATCAGCCCCAGCATTTT.

This clone was counted once. This chain connects TRBV24-1 to TRBJ2-7; 8 nucleotides line up with TRBD1. This CDR3 comprises 17 residues. Germline lookup yields CDR1 KGHDR and CDR2 SFDVKD. V was pared by 2 bases and J by 4 bases, with 12 bases of the junction left unmatched. Here the CDR3 reads CATSDSTLDRGRYEQYF. The CDR3 nucleotides are TGTGCCACCAGTGATTCCACACTCGACAGGGGAAGGTACGAGCAGTACTTC.